One and the same sample provided the 32 T cell receptor beta chains below, sequenced in a study of breast tumors, draining lymph nodes, adjacent tissues. One entry per CDR3 protein results from TCRdb running MiXCR on the multiplex PCR reads. The table includes 17,000 or so distinct CDR3 sequences, 45% detected once. The sample consisted of tumor-adjacent breast tissue. Source of these receptors: a female donor with breast cancer. Some clones in this sample may be carry-over from other donors' samples.

Of note for this clonotype: A read error is likely, as this CDR3 ends without the conserved phenylalanine or tryptophan. The V and J genes are TRBV20-1 and TRBJ2-4, with unresolved D. The CDR3 sequence is 16 residues long. The ends were cut back, 4 bases at V and 0 bases at J, with 16 bases in the middle. Per germline, CDR1 DFQATT and CDR2 SNEGSKA (reference sequence). Here the CDR3 DNA reads TGCAGTGCTAAGCAGAGAAAGACTCCAGCCAAAAACATTCAGTACCTC. This sequence encodes CSAKQRKTPAKNIQYL.

This clonotype was seen many times. This sequence joins TRBV11-2 and TRBJ2-7; either TRBD1 or TRBD2 may fit D (7 bases each). CDR1 and CDR2 from the germline V gene are SGHAT and FQNNGV. The germline V and J ends were trimmed by 5 bases and 5 bases, with 19 bases remaining between them. This CDR3 is built from 15 residues. CDR3 coding DNA: TGTGCCAGCAGCCCGGCGGGGGACAGTATCCACGAGCAGTACTTC. Translation gives CASSPAGDSIHEQYF.

In its sample, this clonotype was seen many times. The J gene is TRBJ2-3, the V gene TRBV27; D may match TRBD1 or TRBD2 (5 bases each). The CDR3 has 18 residues. CDR1 and CDR2 from the germline V gene are MNHEY and SMNVEV (reference sequence). Trimming pared 3 bases from V and 0 bases from J, leaving 19 bases between. The CDR3 bases are TGTGCCAGCAGTTTTATGTCCCCGGGGCGCTCTAGCACAGATACGCAGTATTTT. This encodes CASSFMSPGRSSTDTQYF.

This clonotype appeared a single time. The rearrangement links TRBV20-1 to TRBJ1-2, with TRBD1 as a possible D gene (5 bases). The germline gives CDR1 DFQATT, CDR2 SNEGSKA (reference sequence). The CDR3 sequence is 13 residues long. CDR3 coding DNA: TGCAGCGCTGCCCCGGGACGGACCTATGGCTACACCTTC. Its protein product is CSAAPGRTYGYTF.

This clonotype came up many times. V usage is TRBV12-5 and J usage is TRBJ2-4, with 9 nucleotides matching TRBD2. The CDR3 is 13 amino acids. CDR1 and CDR2 (germline): LGHNT, FRNRAP. The V gene end was trimmed by 6 bases and the J gene end by 7 bases; junction bases not matched to a gene: 4. The CDR3 DNA is TGTGCTAGTGGCGCGGGAGGGATGAACATTCAGTACTTC. Translating it yields CASGAGGMNIQYF.

The chain carries TRBV5-6 and TRBJ2-2; TRBD2 matches at 10 bases. The CDR3 has 15 amino acids. J was trimmed by 6 bases and V by 0 bases; bases with no gene match: 2. CDR1 is SGHDT, CDR2 YYEEEE, per germline. The CDR3 is CASSLGLAGSGELFF. CDR3 DNA sequence: TGTGCCAGCAGCTTGGGACTAGCGGGCTCCGGGGAGCTGTTTTTT. Variable domain in full (rest from reference TRBV5-6 and TRBJ2-2): DAGVTQSPTHLIKTRGQQVTLRCSPKSGHDTVSWYQQALGQGPQFIFQYYEEEERQRGNFPDRFSGHQFPNYSSELNVNALLLGDSALYLCASSLGLAGSGELFFGEGSRLTVL.

This clonotype was counted at least ten times. The CDR3 is CSVESRETKETQYF. The CDR3 coding sequence is TGCAGCGTTGAAAGCCGGGAAACCAAAGAGACCCAGTACTTC. The gene calls are TRBV29-1 and TRBJ2-5; D possibly corresponds to TRBD2 (5 bases). V shed 2 bases and J shed 3 bases, with 13 bases lying between them. The CDR3 has 14 residues. Germline loops: CDR1 SQVTM, CDR2 ANQGSEA.

V usage is TRBV7-2 and J usage is TRBJ2-5; 9 nucleotides match TRBD2. This CDR3 region has 18 residues. CDR1 and CDR2 from the germline V gene are SGHTA and FQGNSA. V was pared by 4 bases and J by 5 bases, with 17 bases of the junction left unmatched. CDR3 sequence: CASSWEGRAGGQGETQYF. The DNA for the CDR3 is TGTGCCAGCAGCTGGGAGGGACGAGCGGGAGGTCAGGGGGAGACCCAGTACTTC.

The chain carries TRBV15 and TRBJ2-7; 10 bases are shared with TRBD1. The germline V gene has CDR1 LNHNV and CDR2 YYDKDF (reference sequence). J gave up 6 bases and V 3 bases, and 5 bases lay outside the gene matches. The CDR3 is 14 residues long. CDR3 sequence (DNA): TGTGCCACCAGCAGTTCGCGACAGGGGGCCGAGCAGTACTTC. As protein: CATSSSRQGAEQYF.

The chain couples TRBV6-6 to TRBJ2-5; 7 bases align to TRBD1. The V and J ends lost 6 bases and 2 bases, in that order; junction bases with no gene match: 3. In germline, CDR1 is MNHNY, CDR2 SVGAGI (reference sequence). The CDR3 runs to 13 residues. CDR3 amino acids: CASRDREQETQYF. The CDR3 nucleotides are TGTGCCAGCAGAGACAGGGAGCAAGAGACCCAGTACTTC.

The V and J genes are TRBV19 and TRBJ2-2, with no clear D. This CDR3 comprises 13 residues. The germline gives CDR1 LNHDA, CDR2 SQIVND (reference sequence). Deletions cut 3 bases from V and 4 bases from J, with 6 bases between. The CDR3 spells CASSIDGTGELFF. DNA for the CDR3: TGTGCCAGTAGTATTGATGGCACCGGGGAGCTGTTTTTT.

This clonotype counts as medium-sized. The chain is built from TRBV5-1 and TRBJ2-1, with TRBD2 matching 10 bases. V was pared by 0 bases and J by 4 bases, with 7 bases of the junction left unmatched. This CDR3 is 17 amino acids long. Germline CDR1 reads SGHRS; CDR2 reads YFSETQ. The CDR3 DNA reads as TGCGCCAGCAGCTTGGCGACTAGCGGGCAGACATACAATGAGCAGTTCTTC. Its translation is CASSLATSGQTYNEQFF.

The CDR3 is CSASRSSGGLDTQYF. The CDR3 bases are TGCAGTGCTAGTAGGTCTAGCGGGGGGTTGGATACGCAGTATTTT. The chain has TRBV20-1 and TRBJ2-3; TRBD2 agrees at 11 bases. Losses at the gene ends were 3 bases for V and 6 bases for J; bases not matched to a gene: 8. The CDR3 loop spans 15 amino acids. CDR1 DFQATT and CDR2 SNEGSKA come from the germline V gene (reference sequence).

The sample holds many counts of this clonotype. V and J are TRBV11-2 and TRBJ2-3; no reliable D call. Trimming removed 1 base from V and 2 bases from J, with 10 bases in between. Germline V gives CDR1 SGHAT, CDR2 FQNNGV. This CDR3 has 15 amino acids. CDR3 nucleotide sequence: TGTGCCAGCAGCTTAGGCGTAATAGCCACAGATACGCAGTATTTT. Translated, it gives CASSLGVIATDTQYF.

In this sample, this clonotype turned up many times. This sequence joins TRBV5-6 and TRBJ2-5, with TRBD2 matching 7 bases. J gave up 5 bases and V 2 bases, and 0 bases lay outside the gene matches. The CDR3 is 12 amino acids. CDR1 is SGHDT and CDR2 is YYEEEE in the germline V gene. This CDR3 is CASSFGGETQYF. Here the CDR3 DNA reads TGTGCCAGCAGCTTCGGGGGGGAGACCCAGTACTTC.

The V and J genes are TRBV5-1 and TRBJ2-2, with 9 nucleotides matching TRBD1. V lost 4 bases and J lost 2; bases outside the gene matches: 3. Looked up from germline, CDR1 is SGHRS and CDR2 is YFSETQ. The CDR3 spans 15 residues. As DNA, the CDR3 is TGCGCCAGCAGCCCGGGACAGGGTAACACCGGGGAGCTGTTTTTT. This codes for CASSPGQGNTGELFF.

This clonotype was observed many times. This chain joins TRBV19 and TRBJ2-3; D is unresolved. Deletions cut 5 bases from V and 4 bases from J, with 10 bases between. Germline V gene sequence: CDR1 LNHDA, CDR2 SQIVND (reference sequence). The CDR3 covers 13 residues. The CDR3 DNA is TGTGCCAGTAGTTTCGCCTATTCAGATACGCAGTATTTT. Protein sequence: CASSFAYSDTQYF.

By sample share, this clonotype is medium-sized. The chain has TRBV12-3 or TRBV12-4 and TRBJ1-6; D unresolved. Between the trimmed V and J ends, which lost 0 bases and 0 bases, there was a span of 12 bases. The CDR3 has 18 amino acids. The chain's CDR3 is CASSLAVTAGSYNSPLHF. The DNA for the CDR3 is TGTGCCAGCAGTTTAGCTGTGACTGCAGGCTCCTATAATTCACCCCTCCACTTT.

In this sample, this clonotype is medium-sized. The rearrangement links TRBV2 to TRBJ1-2; the D gene is possibly TRBD1 (6 bases). With 7 bases removed from V and 6 bases from J, the gap between germline ends came to 21 bases. The CDR3 is 15 amino acids. Germline values: CDR1 SNHLY, CDR2 FYNNEI. The CDR3 DNA reads as TGTGCCAGCATTCTCCTCCCCAGCAGGGGAAATGGCTACACCTTC. This codes for CASILLPSRGNGYTF.

This chain joins TRBV20-1 and TRBJ1-6; 8 nucleotides agree with TRBD1. V shed 1 base and J 7 bases; nucleotides not matched to a gene: 0. CDR1 and CDR2 (germline): DFQATT, SNEGSKA (reference sequence). The CDR3 is made up of 13 amino acids. The CDR3 loop reads CSARGTGNSPLHF. CDR3 sequence (DNA): TGCAGTGCTAGAGGGACAGGGAATTCACCCCTCCACTTT.

V usage is TRBV5-1 and J usage is TRBJ1-2; 7 nucleotides match TRBD1. Unmatched junction bases numbered 3, after V lost 4 bases and J lost 6 bases. Germline CDR1 reads SGHRS; CDR2 reads YFSETQ. The CDR3 runs to 12 residues. CDR3 nucleotides: TGCGCCAGCAGCCGACAGGGCGATGGCTACACCTTC. It translates to CASSRQGDGYTF.

This clonotype has at least ten counts. One end of the junction fails to match germline, which may point to a read error. The J gene is TRBJ1-5, the V gene TRBV6-2 or TRBV6-3; D gene ambiguous. The CDR3 has 15 amino acids. Germline V CDR1 and CDR2: MNHEY, SVGEGT. CDR3 sequence reads: CASSHSSEGNQPQHF. CDR3 sequence (DNA): TGTGCCAGCAGTCACTCGAGCGAAGGGAATCAGCCCCAGCATTTT.

This clonotype rates as medium-sized. This chain joins TRBV7-2 and TRBJ1-2; the D gene is possibly TRBD1 (5 bases). The V gene lost 6 bases and the J gene lost 8 bases, with 19 bases spanning the gap. Germline V gene sequence: CDR1 SGHTA, CDR2 FQGNSA. CDR3 length equals 14 residues. CDR3 DNA: TGTGCCAGCAGACGGGACGGTACGGGAGGAGGCTACACCTTC. This gives the protein CASRRDGTGGGYTF.

This clonotype is medium-sized in the sample. The chain joins TRBV11-2 to TRBJ2-7; TRBD2 agrees at 10 bases. V shed 3 bases and J 1 base; nucleotides not matched to a gene: 9. This CDR3 contains 17 residues. CDR1 is SGHAT and CDR2 is FQNNGV in the germline V gene. The CDR3 loop reads CASSLISGRPSSYEQYF. The CDR3 nucleotides are TGTGCCAGCAGCTTGATTAGCGGGAGGCCATCTTCCTACGAGCAGTACTTC.

This clonotype has a handful of counts. The chain recombines TRBV7-2 with TRBJ1-3; the D is unclear. Germline-derived CDR1 and CDR2 are SGHTA and FQGNSA. Trimming shortened V by 2 bases and J by 0 bases, and 11 bases separated the two germline ends. The length of the CDR3 is 16 residues. CDR3 residues: CASSLRTATSGNTIYF. The CDR3 DNA reads TGTGCCAGCAGCTTAAGGACGGCGACCTCTGGAAACACCATATATTTT.

The rearrangement uses TRBV6-5 and TRBJ2-2; 10 bases are a match to TRBD1. The germline V gene encodes CDR1 MNHEY and CDR2 SVGAGI. The CDR3 sequence is 15 residues long. Germline trimming cut 5 bases from V and 9 bases from J; bases unmatched to any gene: 9. CDR3 in DNA: TGTGCCAGCAGTACCGGGACAGGGGCTTCCCGGGAGCTGTTTTTT. It translates to CASSTGTGASRELFF.

With regard to this clonotype: This may arise from a read error, as a much more abundant clone is one base away. The chain combines TRBV6-5 with TRBJ2-2, with D perhaps being TRBD1 or TRBD2 (5 bases each). The CDR3 totals 14 residues. Germline values: CDR1 MNHEY, CDR2 SVGAGI. Trimming left V 7 bases short and J 6 bases short, with 15 bases between. CDR3 coding DNA: TGTGCCAGCAAACCAGGGAGCGCCTCCGGGGAGCTGTTTTTT. It codes for CASKPGSASGELFF.

This clonotype occurred many times. The chain links TRBV12-5 to TRBJ2-3; TRBD1 agrees at 11 bases. The CDR3 sequence is 17 residues long. The V gene end was trimmed by 1 base and the J gene end by 3 bases; junction bases not matched to a gene: 6. The V gene's germline CDR1 is LGHNT and CDR2 FRNRAP. CDR3 in DNA: TGTGCTAGTGGTTTGGGGGACAGGGGGAGGGTTACAGATACGCAGTATTTT. Residues: CASGLGDRGRVTDTQYF.

V usage is TRBV7-2 and J usage is TRBJ2-5, with TRBD2 matching 9 bases. Looked up from germline, CDR1 is SGHTA and CDR2 is FQGNSA. The CDR3 is 14 residues long. Trimming cost V 1 base and J 5 bases; bases outside gene matches: 2. The CDR3 protein is CASSLGAGGETQYF. CDR3 bases: TGTGCCAGCAGCTTAGGAGCGGGAGGTGAGACCCAGTACTTC.

This clonotype rates as medium-sized. The V gene is TRBV6-5, the J gene TRBJ1-2; TRBD1 aligns across 7 bases. The CDR3 spans 14 residues. J lost 6 bases, V lost 2 bases, and 6 bases had no gene match. Germline-derived CDR1 and CDR2 are MNHEY and SVGAGI. The CDR3 reads CASSYRTGRNGYTF. CDR3 nucleotides: TGTGCCAGCAGTTACCGGACAGGAAGAAATGGCTACACCTTC.

The chain joins TRBV20-1 to TRBJ2-3; the match to TRBD2 covers 16 bases. CDR1 DFQATT and CDR2 SNEGSKA come from the germline V gene (reference sequence). Trimming cost V 2 bases and J 6 bases; bases outside gene matches: 2. The length of the CDR3 is 15 residues. The CDR3 loop is CSARPGLAGGDTQYF. CDR3 nucleotide sequence: TGCAGTGCTAGACCGGGACTAGCGGGAGGGGATACGCAGTATTTT.

This clonotype showed up many times. The chain has TRBV27 and TRBJ1-2; D gene ambiguous. Germline V gene lookup returns CDR1 MNHEY and CDR2 SMNVEV (reference sequence). This CDR3 has 14 amino acids. The V end lost 4 bases, the J end lost 6 bases, and 15 bases lay between the germline ends. The CDR3 region is CASSSPTQMHGYTF. The CDR3 bases are TGTGCCAGCAGTTCCCCTACCCAAATGCATGGCTACACCTTC.